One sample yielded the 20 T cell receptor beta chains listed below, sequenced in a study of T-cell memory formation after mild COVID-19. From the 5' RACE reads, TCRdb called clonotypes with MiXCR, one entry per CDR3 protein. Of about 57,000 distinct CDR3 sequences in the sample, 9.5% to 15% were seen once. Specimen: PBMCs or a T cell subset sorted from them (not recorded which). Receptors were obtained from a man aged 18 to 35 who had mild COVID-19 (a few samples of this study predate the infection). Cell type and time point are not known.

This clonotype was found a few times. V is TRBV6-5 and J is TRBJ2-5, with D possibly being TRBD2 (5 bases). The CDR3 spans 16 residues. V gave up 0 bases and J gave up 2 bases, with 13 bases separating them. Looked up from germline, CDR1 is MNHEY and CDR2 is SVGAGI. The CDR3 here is CASSYSFVRAQETQYF. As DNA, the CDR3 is TGTGCCAGCAGTTACTCATTCGTGCGGGCGCAAGAGACCCAGTACTTC.

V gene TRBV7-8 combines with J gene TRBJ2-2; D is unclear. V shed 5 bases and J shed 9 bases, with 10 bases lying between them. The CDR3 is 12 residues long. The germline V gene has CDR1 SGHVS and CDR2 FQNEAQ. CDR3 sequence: CASSHGGRELFF. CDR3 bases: TGTGCCAGCAGCCATGGTGGCAGGGAGCTGTTTTTT.

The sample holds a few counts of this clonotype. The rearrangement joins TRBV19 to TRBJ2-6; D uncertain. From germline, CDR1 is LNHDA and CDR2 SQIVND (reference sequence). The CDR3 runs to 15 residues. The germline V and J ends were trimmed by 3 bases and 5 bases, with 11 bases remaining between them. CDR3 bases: TGTGCCAGTAGTATCGCACGGTTGAGGGCCAACGTCCTGACTTTC. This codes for CASSIARLRANVLTF.

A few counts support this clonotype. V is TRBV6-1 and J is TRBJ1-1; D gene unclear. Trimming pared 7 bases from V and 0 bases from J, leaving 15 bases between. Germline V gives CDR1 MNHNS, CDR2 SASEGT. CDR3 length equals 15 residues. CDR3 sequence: CASKIGEGMNTEAFF. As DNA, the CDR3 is TGTGCCAGCAAAATTGGGGAGGGAATGAACACTGAAGCTTTCTTT.

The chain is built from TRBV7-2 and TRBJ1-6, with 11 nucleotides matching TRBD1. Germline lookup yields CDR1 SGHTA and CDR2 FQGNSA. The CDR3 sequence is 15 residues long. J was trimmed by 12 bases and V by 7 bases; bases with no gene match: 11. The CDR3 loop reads CASIDTGTGGQPLHF. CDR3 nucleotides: TGTGCCAGCATCGACACCGGGACAGGGGGTCAACCCCTCCACTTT.

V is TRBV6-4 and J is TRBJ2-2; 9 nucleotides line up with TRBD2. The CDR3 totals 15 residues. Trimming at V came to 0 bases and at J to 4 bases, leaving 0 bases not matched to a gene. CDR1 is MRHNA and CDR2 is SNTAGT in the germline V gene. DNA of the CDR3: TGTGCCAGCAGTGACTCTAGCGGGGGCACCGGGGAGCTGTTTTTT. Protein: CASSDSSGGTGELFF.

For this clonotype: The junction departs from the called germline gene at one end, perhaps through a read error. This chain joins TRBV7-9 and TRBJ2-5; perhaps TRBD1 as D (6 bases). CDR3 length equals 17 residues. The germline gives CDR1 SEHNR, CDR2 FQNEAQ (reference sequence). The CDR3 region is CASSFPRQDPIRETKYF. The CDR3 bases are TGTGCCAGCAGCTTTCCGAGACAGGACCCCATCAGGGAGACCAAGTACTTC. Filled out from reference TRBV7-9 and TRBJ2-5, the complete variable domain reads DTGVSQNPRHKITKRGQNVTFRCDPISEHNRLYWYRQTLGQGPEFLTYFQNEAQLEKSRLLSDRFSAERPKGSFSTLEIQRTEQGDSAMYLCASSFPRQDPIRETKYFGPGTRLLVL.

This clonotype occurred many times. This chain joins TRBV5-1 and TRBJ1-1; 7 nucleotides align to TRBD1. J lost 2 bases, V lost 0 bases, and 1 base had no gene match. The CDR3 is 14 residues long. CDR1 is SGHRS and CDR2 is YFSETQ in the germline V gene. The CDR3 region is CASSLAGGNTEAFF. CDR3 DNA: TGCGCCAGCAGCTTGGCAGGGGGAAACACTGAAGCTTTCTTT.

The CDR3 DNA sequence: TGTGCCAGCAGCTTAGTTGAGGGGCGCGATGGCTACACCTTC. As protein: CASSLVEGRDGYTF. V gene TRBV7-8 combines with J gene TRBJ1-2, with D perhaps TRBD1 (5 bases). The CDR3 is made up of 14 amino acids. V was shortened by 1 base and J by 6 bases, with 12 bases between the two germline ends. The V gene's germline CDR1 is SGHVS and CDR2 FQNEAQ.

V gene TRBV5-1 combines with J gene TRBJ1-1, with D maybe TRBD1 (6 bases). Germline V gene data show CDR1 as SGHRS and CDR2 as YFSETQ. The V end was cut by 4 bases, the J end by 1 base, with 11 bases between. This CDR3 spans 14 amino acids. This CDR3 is CASSIQGQNTEAFF. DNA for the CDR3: TGCGCCAGCAGCATCCAGGGACAGAACACTGAAGCTTTCTTT.

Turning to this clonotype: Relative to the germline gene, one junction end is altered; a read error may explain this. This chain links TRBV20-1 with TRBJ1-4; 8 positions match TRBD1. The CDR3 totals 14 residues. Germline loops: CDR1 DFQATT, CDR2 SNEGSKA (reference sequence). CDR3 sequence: CSATNPGQASWREF. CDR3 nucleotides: TGCAGTGCAACGAACCCGGGACAGGCTTCTTGGAGAGAATTT.

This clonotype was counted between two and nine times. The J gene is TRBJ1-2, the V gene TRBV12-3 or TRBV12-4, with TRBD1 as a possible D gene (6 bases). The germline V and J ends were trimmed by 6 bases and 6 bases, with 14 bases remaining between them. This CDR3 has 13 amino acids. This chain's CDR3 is CASSFPGVDGYTF. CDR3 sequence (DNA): TGTGCCAGCAGCTTCCCAGGGGTCGATGGCTACACCTTC.

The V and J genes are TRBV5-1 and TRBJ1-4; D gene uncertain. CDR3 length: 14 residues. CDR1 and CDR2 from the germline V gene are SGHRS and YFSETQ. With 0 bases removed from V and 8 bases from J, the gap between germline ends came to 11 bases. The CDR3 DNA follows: TGCGCCAGCAGCTTGGCCGGGGTACGGGAAAAACTGTTTTTT. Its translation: CASSLAGVREKLFF.

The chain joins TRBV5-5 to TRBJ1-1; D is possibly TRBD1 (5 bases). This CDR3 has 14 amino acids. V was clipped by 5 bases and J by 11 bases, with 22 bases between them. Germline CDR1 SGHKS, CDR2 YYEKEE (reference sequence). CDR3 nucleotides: TGTGCCAGCAGGTCGATTAGGGGAGGAGTACGCGCTTTCTTT. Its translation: CASRSIRGGVRAFF. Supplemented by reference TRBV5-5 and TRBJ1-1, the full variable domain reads DAGVTQSPTHLIKTRGQQVTLRCSPISGHKSVSWYQQVLGQGPQFIFQYYEKEERGRGNFPDRFSARQFPNYSSELNVNALLLGDSALYLCASRSIRGGVRAFFGQGTRLTVV.

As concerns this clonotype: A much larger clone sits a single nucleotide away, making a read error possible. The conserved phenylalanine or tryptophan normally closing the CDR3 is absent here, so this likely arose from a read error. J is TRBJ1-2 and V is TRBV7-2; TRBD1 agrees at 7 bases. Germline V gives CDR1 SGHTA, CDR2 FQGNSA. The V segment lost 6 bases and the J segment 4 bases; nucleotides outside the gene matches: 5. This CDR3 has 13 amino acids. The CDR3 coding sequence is TGTGCCAGCAGGACACGGGACAGCTATGGCTACACCTTA. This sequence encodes CASRTRDSYGYTL.

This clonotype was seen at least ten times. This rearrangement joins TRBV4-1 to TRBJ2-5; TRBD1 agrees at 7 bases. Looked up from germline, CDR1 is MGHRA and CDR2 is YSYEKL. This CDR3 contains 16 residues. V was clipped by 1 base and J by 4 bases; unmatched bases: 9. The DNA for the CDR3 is TGCGCCAGCAGCCAAGGAATACAGGGGTGGAGAGAGACCCAGTACTTC. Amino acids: CASSQGIQGWRETQYF.

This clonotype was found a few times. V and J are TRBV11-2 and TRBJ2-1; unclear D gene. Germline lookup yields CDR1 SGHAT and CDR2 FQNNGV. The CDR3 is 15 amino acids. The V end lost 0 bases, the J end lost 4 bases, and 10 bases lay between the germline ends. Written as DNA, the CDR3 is TGTGCCAGCAGCTTAGATCGATTGCAGTACAATGAGCAGTTCTTC. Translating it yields CASSLDRLQYNEQFF.

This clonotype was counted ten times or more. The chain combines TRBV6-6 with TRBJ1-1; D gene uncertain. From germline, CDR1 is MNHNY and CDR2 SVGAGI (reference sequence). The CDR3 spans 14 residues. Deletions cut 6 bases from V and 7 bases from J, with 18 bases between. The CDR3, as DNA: TGTGCCAGCAGACCGATCGGCCTAGCCCTTGAAGCTTTCTTT. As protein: CASRPIGLALEAFF.

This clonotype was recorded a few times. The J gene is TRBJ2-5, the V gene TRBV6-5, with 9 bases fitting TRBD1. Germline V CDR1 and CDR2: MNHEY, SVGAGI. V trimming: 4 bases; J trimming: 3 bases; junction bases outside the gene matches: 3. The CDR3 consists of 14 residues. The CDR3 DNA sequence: TGTGCCAGCAGTTCGACAGGGGGTAAAGAGACCCAGTACTTC. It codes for CASSSTGGKETQYF.

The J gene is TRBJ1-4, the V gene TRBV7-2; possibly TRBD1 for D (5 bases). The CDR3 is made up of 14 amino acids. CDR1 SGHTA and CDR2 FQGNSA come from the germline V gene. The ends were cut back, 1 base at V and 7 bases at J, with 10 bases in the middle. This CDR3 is CASSLGGAREKLFF. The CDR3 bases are TGTGCCAGCAGCTTAGGAGGGGCGCGTGAAAAACTGTTTTTT.